Below are 21 T cell receptor beta chains sequenced from a single sample in a study. TCRdb analysed the RT-PCR reads with MiXCR anew, one entry per CDR3 protein. The sample records about 680,000 distinct CDR3 sequences, 11% to 15% being singletons. The sample consisted of memory CD4+ T cells from blood. The receptors were sampled from a female donor in good health, serving as a healthy control.

The sample holds many counts of this clonotype. V gene TRBV4-3 combines with J gene TRBJ2-7; D could derive from TRBD1 or TRBD2 (5 bases each). V lost 1 base and J lost 2, with 6 bases in between. The CDR3 totals 13 residues. Per germline, CDR1 LGHNA and CDR2 YSLEER. CDR3 region: CASSQGGAYEQYF. The CDR3 DNA sequence: TGCGCCAGCAGCCAAGGAGGGGCCTACGAGCAGTACTTC.

Many counts were recorded for this clonotype. V gene TRBV10-3 combines with J gene TRBJ1-3; D not resolved. The CDR3 is made up of 15 amino acids. CDR1 is ENHRY, CDR2 SYGVKD, per germline. The ends were cut back, 5 bases at V and 2 bases at J, with 13 bases in the middle. The CDR3, as DNA: TGTGCCATCAGTCCACAACAGAATCCTGGAAACACCATATATTTT. Translation gives CAISPQQNPGNTIYF.

This clonotype was seen ten or more times. V is TRBV9 and J is TRBJ1-6; a possible D gene is TRBD1 (5 bases). V dropped 0 bases and J dropped 8 bases, with 12 bases sitting between them. The CDR3 consists of 15 residues. CDR1 and CDR2 from the germline V gene are SGDLS and YYNGEE. CDR3 protein: CASSVVPLGDSPLHF. In DNA, the CDR3 is TGTGCCAGCAGCGTAGTTCCTTTGGGGGATTCACCCCTCCACTTT.

A few counts support this clonotype. This chain joins TRBV24-1 and TRBJ2-3; TRBD2 might be the D (6 bases). The V end lost 7 bases, the J end lost 1 base, and 8 bases lay between the germline ends. This CDR3 has 13 amino acids. The germline V gene has CDR1 KGHDR and CDR2 SFDVKD. CDR3 region: CATRSGGTDTQYF. The CDR3 nucleotides read TGTGCCACCAGGTCGGGGGGCACAGATACGCAGTATTTT.

This clonotype has a count of ten or more. The genes are TRBV10-3 and TRBJ1-6, with D maybe TRBD1 (5 bases). This CDR3 is built from 15 residues. CDR1 is ENHRY, CDR2 SYGVKD, per germline. Trimming took off 5 bases at V and 10 bases at J, with 18 bases between the two ends. CDR3 bases: TGTGCCATCAGTAATGAAGGAGGGGAAGGATCACCCCTCCACTTT. This sequence encodes CAISNEGGEGSPLHF.

The chain is built from TRBV4-2 and TRBJ2-1; D may be TRBD1 (6 bases). V lost 2 bases, J lost 4 bases, and 9 bases lay in between. CDR1 and CDR2 (germline): LGHNA, YNFKEQ. The CDR3 loop spans 14 amino acids. CDR3 protein: CASSQLGAYNEQFF. Here the CDR3 DNA reads TGTGCCAGCAGCCAACTGGGGGCTTACAATGAGCAGTTCTTC.

Many counts were recorded for this clonotype. The CDR3 DNA follows: TGTGCCAGCAGGACAGGGCTAGACTTTGGCGGCTACACCTTC. Its protein product is CASRTGLDFGGYTF. The chain employs TRBV6-1 and TRBJ1-2, with 7 positions matching TRBD1. The CDR3 spans 14 residues. V gave up 6 bases and J gave up 8 bases; unmatched junction bases: 12. Germline lookup yields CDR1 MNHNS and CDR2 SASEGT.

This clonotype was picked up a small number of times. The rearrangement links TRBV15 to TRBJ1-2; 8 positions match TRBD1. CDR1 LNHNV and CDR2 YYDKDF come from the germline V gene (reference sequence). The CDR3 consists of 16 residues. V lost 5 bases and J lost 3; bases outside the gene matches: 11. The chain's CDR3 is CATSATTQTGDYGYTF. The CDR3 DNA sequence: TGTGCCACCAGCGCTACGACCCAGACAGGGGACTATGGCTACACCTTC.

This clonotype occurred many times. The V and J genes are TRBV2 and TRBJ1-1; maybe TRBD1 (6 bases). Germline V lookup: CDR1 SNHLY, CDR2 FYNNEI. The V end was cut by 1 base, the J end by 1 base, with 7 bases between. The CDR3 is 14 amino acids. The CDR3: CASSEGRGNTEAFF. DNA for the CDR3: TGTGCCAGCAGTGAAGGCAGGGGGAACACTGAAGCTTTCTTT.

The V and J genes are TRBV4-2 and TRBJ1-4; maybe TRBD1 (5 bases). Germline V lookup: CDR1 LGHNA, CDR2 YNFKEQ. Trimming removed 2 bases at V and 3 bases at J, with 13 bases between. This CDR3 has 16 residues. CDR3 in amino acids: CASSQQPGTANEKLFF. Written as DNA, the CDR3 is TGTGCCAGCAGCCAACAGCCTGGGACGGCTAATGAAAAACTGTTTTTT.

The sample holds a few counts of this clonotype. The J gene is TRBJ1-2, the V gene TRBV27; 8 bases match TRBD1. The V gene end was trimmed by 6 bases and the J gene end by 0 bases; junction bases not matched to a gene: 6. In germline, CDR1 is MNHEY, CDR2 SMNVEV (reference sequence). This CDR3 has 15 amino acids. The CDR3 DNA is TGTGCCAGCAGGGAGACAGGGGTCCCTAACTATGGCTACACCTTC. This codes for CASRETGVPNYGYTF.

V is TRBV6-2 or TRBV6-3 and J is TRBJ1-6; D might be TRBD1 (5 bases). The CDR3 sequence is 16 residues long. Trimming left V 2 bases short and J 7 bases short, with 15 bases between. Germline loops: CDR1 MNHEY, CDR2 SVGEGT. CDR3 in amino acids: CASSYPGQGLNSPLHF. CDR3 nucleotide sequence: TGTGCCAGCAGTTACCCCGGGCAGGGCTTAAATTCACCCCTCCACTTT.

This clonotype has ten or more counts. The chain is built from TRBV15 and TRBJ2-7; D might be TRBD1 (6 bases). The V end lost 0 bases, the J end lost 6 bases, and 9 bases lay between the germline ends. The CDR3 runs 13 residues. Germline lookup yields CDR1 LNHNV and CDR2 YYDKDF (reference sequence). The CDR3 coding sequence is TGTGCCACCAGCAGAGACAGGGGTGGCGAGCAGTACTTC. This translates into CATSRDRGGEQYF. Looking up the rest from reference TRBV15 and TRBJ2-7 gives the full variable domain: DAMVIQNPRYQVTQFGKPVTLSCSQTLNHNVMYWYQQKSSQAPKLLFHYYDKDFNNEADTPDNFQSRRPNTSFCFLDIRSPGLGDTAMYLCATSRDRGGEQYFGPGTRLTVT.

This clonotype has a handful of counts. The chain links TRBV20-1 to TRBJ2-1; possibly TRBD2 for D (7 bases). The CDR3 has 14 residues. CDR1 is DFQATT and CDR2 is SNEGSKA in the germline V gene (reference sequence). V dropped 5 bases and J dropped 2 bases, with 13 bases sitting between them. The chain's CDR3 is CSAVRGAAYNEQFF. For the CDR3, the DNA is TGCAGTGCTGTTCGGGGGGCGGCCTACAATGAGCAGTTCTTC.

This clonotype was observed at least ten times. J is TRBJ2-7 and V is TRBV6-1; no reliable D call. CDR3 length: 14 residues. Deletions cut 2 bases from V and 0 bases from J, with 8 bases between. CDR1 MNHNS and CDR2 SASEGT come from the germline V gene. CDR3 in DNA: TGTGCCAGCAGTGAACCCGGAGACTCCTACGAGCAGTACTTC. Its protein product is CASSEPGDSYEQYF.

The genes are TRBV7-2 and TRBJ2-3, with 16 bases identical to TRBD2. The CDR3 extends over 18 amino acids. Germline V lookup: CDR1 SGHTA, CDR2 FQGNSA. After removal of 5 bases from V and 1 base from J, the junction contained 6 bases not matched to a gene. For the CDR3, the DNA is TGTGCCAGCAGCCCTGGGACTAGCGGGAGGGTGGGCACAGATACGCAGTATTTT. It is translated as CASSPGTSGRVGTDTQYF.

This clonotype showed up many times. The chain is built from TRBV12-3 or TRBV12-4 and TRBJ1-1, with 9 bases matching TRBD1. The CDR3 sequence is 14 residues long. V gave up 3 bases and J gave up 3 bases; unmatched junction bases: 2. The CDR3 nucleotides are TGTGCCAGCAGTTTCCGGACAGGGGACACTGAAGCTTTCTTT. Its protein product is CASSFRTGDTEAFF.

This clonotype was found many times. This chain links TRBV4-3 with TRBJ2-5, with 10 bases fitting TRBD2. The V and J ends lost 5 bases and 4 bases, in that order; junction bases with no gene match: 4. The CDR3 runs to 14 residues. The germline gives CDR1 LGHNA, CDR2 YSLEER. Here the CDR3 DNA reads TGCGCCAGCAGCGGTCTAGCGGGAGTAGAGACCCAGTACTTC. This translates into CASSGLAGVETQYF.

This clonotype was seen ten or more times. V and J are TRBV10-3 and TRBJ2-1; 7 bases are shared with TRBD1. This CDR3 is built from 12 residues. Germline-derived CDR1 and CDR2 are ENHRY and SYGVKD. The junction had 4 bases not matched to a gene; V was cut back by 4 bases and J by 10 bases. CDR3 sequence (DNA): TGTGCCATCAGTGGACAGGGTAGCGAGCAGTTCTTC. Translating it yields CAISGQGSEQFF.

This clonotype was seen many times. The chain is built from TRBV7-3 and TRBJ2-1, with TRBD2 matching over 11 bases. The CDR3 is 16 amino acids. Per germline, CDR1 SGHTA and CDR2 FQGTGA. J lost 1 base, V lost 5 bases, and 4 bases had no gene match. For the CDR3, the DNA is TGTGCCAGCAGCGGTAGCGGGGGGGCATCCTACAATGAGCAGTTCTTC. Protein: CASSGSGGASYNEQFF.

The table lists this clonotype with a few counts. This rearrangement joins TRBV10-2 to TRBJ2-2, with 10 positions matching TRBD2. The CDR3 contains 17 residues. Trimming took 4 bases from V and 1 from J; bases not matched to a gene: 6. Germline values: CDR1 WSHSY, CDR2 SAAADI. CDR3 protein: CASSALIAGGNTGELFF. CDR3 nucleotides: TGCGCCAGCAGTGCCCTGATAGCGGGAGGGAACACCGGGGAGCTGTTTTTT.